A selection of T cell receptor beta chains follows, all from one sample in a study of beta chain features in type 1 diabetes. TCRdb keeps only in-frame clones here, not all; method: immunoSEQ multiplex PCR. This table holds fewer than 900,000 clones, 15% to 20% found once. Sequenced input: naive CD4+ T cells from blood. The receptors originated from a young woman in good health. Both conserved end residues are part of each CDR3. A D gene is named only where the DNA matches it firmly. The size of a clone is reported for some rows only, either as once, few or many, or as a class for expanded clones.

J	size	D	V	DNA	CDR3
TRBJ1-5	once	-	TRBV7-2	TGTGCCAGCAGCTCGACAATCCTGTATCAGCCCCAGCATTTT	CASSSTILYQPQHF
TRBJ2-7	few	-	TRBV6-5	TGTGCCAGCAGTTACGCCGCCGGGACGGGAATCGAGCAGTACTTC	CASSYAAGTGIEQYF
TRBJ2-3	-	-	TRBV28	TGTGCCAGCAGCTGGGACAAGAGCACAGATACGCAGTATTTT	CASSWDKSTDTQYF
TRBJ2-1	-	-	TRBV4-3	TGCGCCAGCAGCCAAGATTTGGGGGGTGAGCAGTTCTTC	CASSQDLGGEQFF
TRBJ2-7	-	TRBD2	TRBV27	TGTGCCAGCAGTCCAGGGCGTCTAGCGGGCGTGTGGTACTTC	CASSPGRLAGVWYF
TRBJ2-1	-	-	TRBV7-3	TGTGCCAGCAGCCCCGGAGGCGCAGACGGGTACAATGAGCAGTTCTTC	CASSPGGADGYNEQFF
TRBJ1-2	-	-	TRBV9	TGTGCCAGCAGCGTAGGCCAGGTTCTTTCGAATGGCTACACCTTC	CASSVGQVLSNGYTF
TRBJ1-3	-	-	TRBV6-1	TGTGCCAGCAGTCAAACAGGCAAGTCTGGAAACACCATATATTTT	CASSQTGKSGNTIYF
TRBJ2-2	-	-	TRBV4-3	TGCGCCAGCAGCCAGGGAGACCGTGCCGGGGAGCTGTTTTTT	CASSQGDRAGELFF
TRBJ2-2	-	TRBD1	TRBV7-2	TGTGCCAGCAGACAGGACAGGGGGCGTACCGGGGAGCTGTTTTTT	CASRQDRGRTGELFF
TRBJ2-6	few	TRBD2	TRBV5-4	TGTGCCAGCAGCTATGGACTAGCGGGAGCTGGGGCCAACGTCCTGACTTTC	CASSYGLAGAGANVLTF
TRBJ1-2	-	TRBD1	TRBV10-3	TGTGCCATCAAAGGGACAGGCGATTCCCTAAACTATGGCTACACCTTC	CAIKGTGDSLNYGYTF
TRBJ1-1	-	TRBD1	TRBV5-4	TGCGCCAGCAGCCACAACTCCGGGACAGGTGAAGCTTTCTTT	CASSHNSGTGEAFF
TRBJ2-4	-	-	TRBV25-1	TGTGCCAGCAGGGTGTATAGCCAAAAAAACATTCAGTACTTC	CASRVYSQKNIQYF
TRBJ2-2	few	TRBD2	TRBV5-1	TGCGCCAGCAGGTCTAGCGGAGCCACCGGGGAGCTGTTTTTT	CASRSSGATGELFF
TRBJ1-4	few	TRBD1	TRBV6-5	TGTGCCAGCAGTCCCAGGGGGCAAAAACTGTTTTTT	CASSPRGQKLFF
TRBJ2-2	few	-	TRBV5-4	TGTGCCAGCAGCTCCAGAGAGGGAAGGTACACCGGGGAGCTGTTTTTT	CASSSREGRYTGELFF
TRBJ2-3	few	-	TRBV5-4	TGTGCCAGCAGCCGCGGGACACCTAGCACAGATACGCAGTATTTT	CASSRGTPSTDTQYF
TRBJ1-4	-	-	TRBV18	TGTGCCAGCTCACCGCAACAGGGAGGAACTAATGAAAAACTGTTTTTT	CASSPQQGGTNEKLFF
TRBJ1-2	few	-	TRBV6-5	TGTGCCAGCAGTTACTCCGGAGGGACCGCTAACTATGGCTACACCTTC	CASSYSGGTANYGYTF
TRBJ2-2	-	TRBD2	TRBV6-5	TGTGCCAGCAACTTAGCGGGGTCCTCCACCGGGGAGCTGTTTTTT	CASNLAGSSTGELFF
TRBJ2-1	-	TRBD2	TRBV19	TGTGCCAGTAGGGTAGCGGGAGTCTACAATGAGCAGTTCTTC	CASRVAGVYNEQFF